The clone carrying this T cell receptor beta chain turned up a few times. Its antigen is unknown. The record originates from a study of T cell repertoires in cytomegalovirus infection. Study in general: Well-studied HLA-B-restricted CMV epitopes were used in the study alongside recently identified HLA-C-restricted ones. Public signatures in TCR beta pointed to CMV infection and matching HLA type.

Trimming removed 5 bases at V and 7 bases at J, with 15 bases between. Germline values: CDR1 PRHDT, CDR2 FYEKMQ (reference sequence). The CDR3 extends over 14 amino acids. TCRdb passed the reads through MiXCR, listing each CDR3 protein once. The repertoire consists of about 920,000 distinct CDR3 sequences, with about a third occurring once and the leading ten covering roughly 13%. The sequencing here drew on cultured CD8+ T cells from PBMCs, taken from culture after CMV antigen stimulation. The chain uses TRBV13 and TRBJ2-1; D call uncertain. This TCR was sampled from a human donor in good health (CMV status not recorded). Some clones in this sample may be carry-over from other donors' samples. CDR3 DNA sequence: TGTGCCAGCAGCACCGCGCCTGGAAGGAATGAGCAGTTCTTC. Encoded protein: CASSTAPGRNEQFF. Together with reference TRBV13 and TRBJ2-1, the CDR3 gives the full variable domain: AAGVIQSPRHLIKEKRETATLKCYPIPRHDTVYWYQQGPGQDPQFLISFYEKMQSDKGSIPDRFSAQQFSDYHSELNMSSLELGDSALYFCASSTAPGRNEQFFGPGTRLTVL.